Listed below are T cell receptor beta chains from one sample, sequenced in a study of blood T cells in healthy people across ages. A single record per CDR3 protein comes from TCRdb applying MiXCR to the 5' RACE reads. The table has roughly 2 million distinct CDR3 sequences, less than 50% seen once. The sequencing input was blood. These receptors were collected from a woman in her 40s in good health. The CDR3 runs from the conserved cysteine through the conserved F or W. Not all rows give a size; the values are once, few, many and, for expanded clones, a class.

clone size	J gene	V gene	CDR3 protein
NA	TRBJ1-2	TRBV10-3	CAISESFDLDRGGGYTF
NA	TRBJ1-1	TRBV6-2/TRBV6-3	CASKTGGLGAFF
NA	TRBJ1-2	TRBV29-1	CSVEVPGGYGYTF
NA	NA	TRBV5-1	CASSLAEAGATQYF
few	NA	TRBV4-1	CASSQDPGQGASDEQYF
few	TRBJ1-2	TRBV20-1	CSARAPGTGGYGYTF
NA	TRBJ1-1	TRBV14	CASRGTGAAEAFF
few	TRBJ2-6	TRBV14	CASKGTSGANVLTF
NA	TRBJ2-1	TRBV20-1	CSAERLTTGSYNEQFF
NA	TRBJ2-1	TRBV20-1	CSARITGTSGGAYNEQFF
NA	TRBJ1-2	TRBV9	CASSAVPFRGPNGYTF
NA	TRBJ1-2	TRBV7-9	CASSLPSKTPGYGYTF
NA	TRBJ2-5	TRBV15	CATSRVSGGMETQYF
few	TRBJ1-5	TRBV29-1	CSAKTGADQPQHF
NA	TRBJ1-2	TRBV20-1	CSARAGGREGYTF
NA	TRBJ2-1	TRBV7-2	CASSFLTGIGEQFF
NA	TRBJ2-3	TRBV11-2	CASSFPGAGSGPAREYKDTQYF
NA	TRBJ1-6	TRBV12-3/TRBV12-4	CASSLRGGSNSPLHF
NA	NA	TRBV20-1	CSAPRLSGETQYF
NA	TRBJ1-1	TRBV5-5	CASSFVGGATEAFF
NA	TRBJ1-1	TRBV4-3	CASSQWTGAGTEAFF
NA	TRBJ1-4	TRBV7-2	CASRPRQDANEKLFF
NA	TRBJ2-7	TRBV20-1	CSASGVSYEQYF
few	TRBJ2-7	TRBV9	CASSVGSGNSYEQYF
NA	TRBJ2-5	TRBV28	CASSLEVAGGDRGTQYF
NA	TRBJ1-2	TRBV7-9	CASRKGEGNYGYTF
NA	TRBJ1-5	TRBV4-1	CASSQGKGGGYQPQHF
few	TRBJ2-5	TRBV5-1	CASSLSGTGRAIQETQYF
NA	TRBJ1-2	TRBV10-3	CAISESLGTGARGPLSYGYTF
once	TRBJ2-1	TRBV6-2/TRBV6-3	CASSTGLVVSYNEQFF
NA	TRBJ2-3	TRBV27	CASSFRSGGATDTQYF
NA	TRBJ2-6	TRBV7-9	CASSLADQGSGANVLTF
NA	TRBJ2-5	TRBV6-1	CATGAQYF
few	TRBJ1-2	TRBV24-1	CATSDPGQQNEDGYTF
NA	TRBJ1-2	TRBV29-1	CSVVAGGGTTNYGYTF
NA	NA	TRBV6-2/TRBV6-3	CASSSWTGGEQYF
few	TRBJ2-7	TRBV7-2	CASSTRAYEQYF
NA	TRBJ2-6	TRBV20-1	CSARPDNSGANVLTF
NA	TRBJ1-1	TRBV29-1	CSVVWGGTEAFF
once	TRBJ2-4	TRBV2	CASSELRALRQGDFEYF
NA	TRBJ1-6	TRBV7-2	CASSLRTGTGDSPLHF
few	TRBJ1-2	TRBV6-1	CASSPQGQGARENGYTF
NA	TRBJ2-7	TRBV27	CASSRTVGTPSSYEQYF
NA	TRBJ2-6	TRBV11-1	CASSLVSSGYRALSGANVLTF
NA	TRBJ2-2	TRBV12-3/TRBV12-4	CASGLGLGTGELFF
NA	TRBJ2-1	TRBV7-2	CASSLAGGCPADEQFF
few	TRBJ1-1	TRBV7-9	CASSLEGARAEAFF
NA	TRBJ2-5	TRBV12-3/TRBV12-4	CASSLKGLRQETQYF
NA	TRBJ2-3	TRBV6-5	CASRRTSGGDTQYF